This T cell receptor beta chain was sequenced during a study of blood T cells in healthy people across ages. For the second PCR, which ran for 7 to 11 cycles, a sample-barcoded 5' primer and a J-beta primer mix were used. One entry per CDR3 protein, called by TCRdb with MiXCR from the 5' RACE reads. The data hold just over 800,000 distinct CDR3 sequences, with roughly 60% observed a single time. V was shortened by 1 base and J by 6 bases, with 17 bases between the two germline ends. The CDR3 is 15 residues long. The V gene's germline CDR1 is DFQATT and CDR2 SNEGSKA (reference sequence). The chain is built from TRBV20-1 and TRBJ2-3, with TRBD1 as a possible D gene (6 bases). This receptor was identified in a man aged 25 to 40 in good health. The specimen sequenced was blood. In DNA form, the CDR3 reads TGCAGTGCTAGAGGGGTACAGGGAGAAAAGGATACGCAGTATTTT. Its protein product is CSARGVQGEKDTQYF.